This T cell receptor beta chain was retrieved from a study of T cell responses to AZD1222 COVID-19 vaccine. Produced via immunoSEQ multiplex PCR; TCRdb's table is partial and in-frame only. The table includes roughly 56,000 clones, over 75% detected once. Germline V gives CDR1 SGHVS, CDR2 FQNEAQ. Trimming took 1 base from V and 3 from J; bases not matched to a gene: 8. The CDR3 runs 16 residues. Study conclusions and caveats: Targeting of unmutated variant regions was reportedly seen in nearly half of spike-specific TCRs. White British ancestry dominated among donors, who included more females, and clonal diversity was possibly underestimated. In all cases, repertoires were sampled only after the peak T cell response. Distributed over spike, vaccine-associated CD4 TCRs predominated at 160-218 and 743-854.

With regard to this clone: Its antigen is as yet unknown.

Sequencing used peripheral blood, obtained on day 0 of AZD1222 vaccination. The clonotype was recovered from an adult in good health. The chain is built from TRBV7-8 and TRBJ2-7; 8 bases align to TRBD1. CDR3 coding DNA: TGTGCCAGCAGCTTAGAAGTGGGCAGGGGGCTCTACGAGCAGTACTTC. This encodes CASSLEVGRGLYEQYF.